The clone carrying this T cell receptor beta chain occurred many times. Its specificity is not known. This sample stems from a study of CD8+CD57+ T cells in acquired aplastic anemia. Study-wide context: The DNA of sorted CD4+ and CD8+ cells averaged roughly 3.2 ug. CD4+ cells from healthy donors averaged approximately 11 million reads.

Germline assignment: CDR1 SGHTA and CDR2 FQGNSA. The CDR3 totals 14 residues. Trimming left V 5 bases short and J 6 bases short, with 16 bases between. The TCR beta profiling, which covered VDJ combination and CDR3 sequence, was carried out using genomic DNA as the template. TCRdb passed the reads through MiXCR, listing each CDR3 protein once. The sample contains about 110,000 distinct CDR3 sequences, around 49% of which appear only once. Study-level findings and limits: Roughly 28 was the count of CD8+ CDR3 sequences that patients shared with controls. Controls did not differ significantly from patients in CD8+ Simpson's diversity.

This TCR was recovered from a human donor in good health, serving as a control. Sequenced sample: sorted CD4+, CD8+, or CD8+CD57+ T cells (not recorded which) from PBMCs. The rearrangement links TRBV7-2 to TRBJ1-1; D gene uncertain. CDR3 nucleotides: TGTGCCAGCAGCCTCGTAAGTGGAAGGGCTGAAGCTTTCTTT. Translated: CASSLVSGRAEAFF.